The clone carrying this T cell receptor beta chain was counted many times. Its antigen is undetermined. This specimen comes from a study of T-cell reconstitution after alpha-beta-depleted transplantation in children. The CDR3 contains 16 residues. Germline-derived CDR1 and CDR2 are DFQATT and SNEGSKA (reference sequence). Trimming removed 6 bases from V and 5 bases from J; junction bases left unmatched: 17. Construction of the TCRbeta library involved unique molecular identifiers. TCRdb independently ran MiXCR on the PCR reads; one entry per CDR3 protein. The profile shows 600,000 to 700,000 distinct CDR3 sequences, 10% to 15% of them singletons. Findings of the study overall: At day 60, the high TCRbeta diversity found in some patients originated from recipient T cells and thymic progenitors that had survived. The authors attributed T-cell counts and diversity one year after transplant mostly to newly produced T cells.

The receptor comes from a girl aged 2 to 10 with congenital amegakaryocytic thrombocytopenia, due to receive a stem cell transplant. This chain uses TRBV20-1 with TRBJ2-5, with 8 bases fitting TRBD2. The specimen was PBMCs, collected before TCRalphabeta/CD19-depleted stem cell transplant. The CDR3 protein is CSAATGTSVLGETQYF. The CDR3 nucleotides are TGCAGTGCCGCGACCGGGACTAGTGTACTAGGGGAGACCCAGTACTTC.